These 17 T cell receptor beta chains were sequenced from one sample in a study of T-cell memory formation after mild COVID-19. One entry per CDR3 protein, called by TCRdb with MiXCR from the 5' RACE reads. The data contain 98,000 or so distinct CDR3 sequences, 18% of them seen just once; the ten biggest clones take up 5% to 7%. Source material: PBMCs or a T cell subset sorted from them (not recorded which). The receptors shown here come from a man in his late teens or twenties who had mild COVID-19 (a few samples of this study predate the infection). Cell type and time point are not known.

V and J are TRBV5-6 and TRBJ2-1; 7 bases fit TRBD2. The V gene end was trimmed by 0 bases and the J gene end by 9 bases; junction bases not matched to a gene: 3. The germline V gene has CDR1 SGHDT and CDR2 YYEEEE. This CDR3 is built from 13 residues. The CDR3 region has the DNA TGTGCCAGCAGCTTGGAGCGGGAAGGTGAGCAGTTCTTC. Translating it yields CASSLEREGEQFF.

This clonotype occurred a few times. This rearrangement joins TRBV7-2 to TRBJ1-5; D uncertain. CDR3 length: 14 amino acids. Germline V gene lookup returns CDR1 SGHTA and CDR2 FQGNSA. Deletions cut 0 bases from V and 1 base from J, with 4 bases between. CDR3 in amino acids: CASSLAPSNQPQHF. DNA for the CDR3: TGTGCCAGCAGCTTAGCCCCCAGCAATCAGCCCCAGCATTTT. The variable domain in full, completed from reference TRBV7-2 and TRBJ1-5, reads GAGVSQSPSNKVTEKGKDVELRCDPISGHTALYWYRQSLGQGLEFLIYFQGNSAPDKSGLPSDRFSAERTGGSVSTLTIQRTQQEDSAVYLCASSLAPSNQPQHFGDGTRLSIL.

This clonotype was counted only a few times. The CDR3 DNA reads as TGTGCCAGCAGCTTAGTGGGGATATCCTACGAGCAGTACTTC. It encodes CASSLVGISYEQYF. The rearrangement joins TRBV7-9 to TRBJ2-7; D is undetermined. The CDR3 covers 14 residues. Trimming cost V 1 base and J 1 base, with 8 bases left between them. The V gene's germline CDR1 is SEHNR and CDR2 FQNEAQ (reference sequence).

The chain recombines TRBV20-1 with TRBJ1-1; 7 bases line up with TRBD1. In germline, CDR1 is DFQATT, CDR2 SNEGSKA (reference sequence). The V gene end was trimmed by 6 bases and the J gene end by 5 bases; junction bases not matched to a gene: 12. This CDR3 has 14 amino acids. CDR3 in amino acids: CSAPRGARTTEAFF. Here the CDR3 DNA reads TGCAGTGCCCCCAGGGGGGCTAGGACAACTGAAGCTTTCTTT.

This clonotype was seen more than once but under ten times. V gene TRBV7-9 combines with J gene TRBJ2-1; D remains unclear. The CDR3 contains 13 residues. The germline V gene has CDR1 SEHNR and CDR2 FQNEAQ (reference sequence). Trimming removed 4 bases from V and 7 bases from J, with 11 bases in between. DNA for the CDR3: TGTGCCAGCAGCTCCCTAAACGGGAATGAGCAGTTCTTC. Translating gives CASSSLNGNEQFF.

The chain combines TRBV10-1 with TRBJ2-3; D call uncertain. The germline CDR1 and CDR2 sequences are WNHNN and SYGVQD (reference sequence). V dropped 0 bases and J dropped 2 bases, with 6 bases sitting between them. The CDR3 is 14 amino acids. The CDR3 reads CASSESLLTDTQYF. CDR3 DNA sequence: TGCGCCAGCAGTGAGTCTCTTCTCACAGATACGCAGTATTTT.

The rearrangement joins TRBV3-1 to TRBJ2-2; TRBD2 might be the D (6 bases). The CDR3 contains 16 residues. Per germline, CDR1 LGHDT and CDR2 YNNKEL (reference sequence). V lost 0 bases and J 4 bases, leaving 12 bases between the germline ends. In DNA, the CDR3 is TGTGCCAGCAGCCAAGATTCATCCGGGGGCACCGGGGAGCTGTTTTTT. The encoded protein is CASSQDSSGGTGELFF.

The CDR3 loop is CASSQDPSGGFGTQYF. CDR3 DNA: TGTGCCAGCAGCCAAGACCCCAGCGGGGGGTTTGGGACCCAGTACTTC. This chain connects TRBV4-2 to TRBJ2-5, with 9 bases fitting TRBD2. Germline CDR1 and CDR2: LGHNA and YNFKEQ. J gave up 7 bases and V 0 bases, and 9 bases lay outside the gene matches. The CDR3 extends over 16 amino acids.

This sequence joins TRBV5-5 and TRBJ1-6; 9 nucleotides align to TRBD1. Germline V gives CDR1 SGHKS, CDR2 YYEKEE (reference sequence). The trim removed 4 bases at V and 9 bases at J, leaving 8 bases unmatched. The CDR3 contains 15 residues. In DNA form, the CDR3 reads TGTGCCAGCAGCGTGGGGACAGGGATAGGTTCACCCCTCCACTTT. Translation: CASSVGTGIGSPLHF.

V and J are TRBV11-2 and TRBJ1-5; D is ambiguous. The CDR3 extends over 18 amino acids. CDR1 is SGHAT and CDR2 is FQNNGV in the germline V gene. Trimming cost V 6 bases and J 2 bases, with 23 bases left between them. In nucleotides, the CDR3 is TGTGCCAGCAGACTTGGGAGAGGGCGGGAGAGGGGCAATCAGCCCCAGCATTTT. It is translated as CASRLGRGRERGNQPQHF.

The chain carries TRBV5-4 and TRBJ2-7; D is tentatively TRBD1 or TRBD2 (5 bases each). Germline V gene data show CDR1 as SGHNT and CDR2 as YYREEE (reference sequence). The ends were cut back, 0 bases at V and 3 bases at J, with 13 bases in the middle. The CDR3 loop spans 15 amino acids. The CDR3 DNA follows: TGTGCCAGCAGCTTGGGGCCTAAGGGGAGCTACGAGCAGTACTTC. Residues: CASSLGPKGSYEQYF. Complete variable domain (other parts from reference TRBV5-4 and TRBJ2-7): ETGVTQSPTHLIKTRGQQVTLRCSSQSGHNTVSWYQQALGQGPQFIFQYYREEENGRGNFPPRFSGLQFPNYSSELNVNALELDDSALYLCASSLGPKGSYEQYFGPGTRLTVT.

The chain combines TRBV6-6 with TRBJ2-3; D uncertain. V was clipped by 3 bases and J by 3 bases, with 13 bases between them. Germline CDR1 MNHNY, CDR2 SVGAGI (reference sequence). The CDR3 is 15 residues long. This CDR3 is CASSYPNSRTDTQYF. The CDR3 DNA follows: TGTGCCAGCAGTTATCCAAACAGTCGAACAGATACGCAGTATTTT.

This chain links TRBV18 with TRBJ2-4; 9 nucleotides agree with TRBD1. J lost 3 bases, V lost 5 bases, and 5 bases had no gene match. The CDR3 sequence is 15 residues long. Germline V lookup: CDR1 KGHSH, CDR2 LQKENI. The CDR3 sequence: CASSAGGQGKNIQYF. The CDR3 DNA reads TGTGCCAGCTCAGCCGGGGGACAGGGCAAAAACATTCAGTACTTC.

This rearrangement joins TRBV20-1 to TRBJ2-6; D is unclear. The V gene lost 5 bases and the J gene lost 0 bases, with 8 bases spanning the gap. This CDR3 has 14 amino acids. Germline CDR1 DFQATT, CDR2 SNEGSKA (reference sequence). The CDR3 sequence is CSASRSSGANVLTF. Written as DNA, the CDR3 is TGCAGTGCTTCCCGCAGCTCTGGGGCCAACGTCCTGACTTTC.

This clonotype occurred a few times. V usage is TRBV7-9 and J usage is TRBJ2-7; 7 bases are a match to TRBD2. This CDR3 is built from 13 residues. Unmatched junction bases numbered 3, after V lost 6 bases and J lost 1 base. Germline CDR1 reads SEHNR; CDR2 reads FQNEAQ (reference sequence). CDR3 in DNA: TGTGCCAGCAGGAGCGGGGCATCCTACGAGCAGTACTTC. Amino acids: CASRSGASYEQYF.

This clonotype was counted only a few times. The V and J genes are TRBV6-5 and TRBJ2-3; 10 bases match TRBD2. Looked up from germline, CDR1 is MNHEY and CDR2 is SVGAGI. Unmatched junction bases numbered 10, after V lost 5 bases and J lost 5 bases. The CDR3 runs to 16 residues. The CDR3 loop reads CASSAGTSAWGDTQYF. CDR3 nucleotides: TGTGCCAGCAGTGCGGGGACTAGCGCCTGGGGAGATACGCAGTATTTT.

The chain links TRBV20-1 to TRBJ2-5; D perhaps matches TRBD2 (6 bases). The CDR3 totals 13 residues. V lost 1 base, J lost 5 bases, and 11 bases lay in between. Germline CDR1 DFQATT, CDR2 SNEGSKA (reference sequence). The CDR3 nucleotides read TGCAGTGCTAGAGTGGGGGGACTTGAGACCCAGTACTTC. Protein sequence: CSARVGGLETQYF.